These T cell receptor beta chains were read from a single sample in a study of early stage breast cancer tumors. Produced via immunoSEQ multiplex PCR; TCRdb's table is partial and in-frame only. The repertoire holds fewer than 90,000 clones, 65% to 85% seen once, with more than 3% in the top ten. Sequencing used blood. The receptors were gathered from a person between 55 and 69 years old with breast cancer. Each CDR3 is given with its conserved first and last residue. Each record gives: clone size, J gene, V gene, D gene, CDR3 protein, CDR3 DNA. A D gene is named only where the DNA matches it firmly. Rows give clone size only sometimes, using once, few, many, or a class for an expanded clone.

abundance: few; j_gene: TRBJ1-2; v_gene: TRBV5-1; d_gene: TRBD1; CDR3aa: CASSPDRDYGYTF; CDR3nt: TGCGCCAGCAGCCCGGACAGGGATTATGGCTACACCTTC
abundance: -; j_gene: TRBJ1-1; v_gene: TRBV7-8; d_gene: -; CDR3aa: CASRKGGVASTEAFF; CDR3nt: TGTGCCAGCAGAAAAGGAGGGGTTGCGAGCACTGAAGCTTTCTTT
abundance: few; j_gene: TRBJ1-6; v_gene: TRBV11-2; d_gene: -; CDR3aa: CASSLEENSPLHF; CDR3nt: TGTGCCAGCAGCTTAGAAGAGAATTCACCCCTCCACTTT
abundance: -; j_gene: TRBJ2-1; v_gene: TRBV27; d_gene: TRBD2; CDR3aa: CASSFGAGGIHPPYNEQFF; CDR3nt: TGTGCCAGCAGTTTTGGGGCGGGAGGTATTCATCCGCCGTACAATGAGCAGTTCTTC
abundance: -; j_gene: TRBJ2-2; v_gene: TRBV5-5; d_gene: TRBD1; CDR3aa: CASSLNGQGPGELFF; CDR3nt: TGTGCCAGCAGCTTGAATGGACAGGGACCGGGAGAGCTGTTTTTT
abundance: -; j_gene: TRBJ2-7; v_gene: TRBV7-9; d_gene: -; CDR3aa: CARYEQYF; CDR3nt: TGTGCCAGATACGAGCAGTACTTC
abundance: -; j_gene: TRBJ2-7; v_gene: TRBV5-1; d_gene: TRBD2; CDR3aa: CASRVGRESYEQYF; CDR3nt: TGCGCCAGCAGAGTGGGGAGGGAGTCCTACGAGCAGTACTTC
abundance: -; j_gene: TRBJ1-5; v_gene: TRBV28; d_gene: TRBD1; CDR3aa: CASLRTGENQPQHF; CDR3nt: TGTGCCAGCCTTAGGACAGGGGAGAATCAGCCCCAGCATTTT
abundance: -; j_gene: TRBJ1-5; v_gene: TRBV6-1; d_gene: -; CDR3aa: CASLTVGAQPQHF; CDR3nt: TGTGCCAGCCTAACAGTAGGGGCTCAGCCCCAGCATTTT
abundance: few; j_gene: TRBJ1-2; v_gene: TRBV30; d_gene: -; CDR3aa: CAWRRGGVYGYTF; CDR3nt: TGTGCCTGGAGGAGGGGCGGAGTCTATGGCTACACCTTC
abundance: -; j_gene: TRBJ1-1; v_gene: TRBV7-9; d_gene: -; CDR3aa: CASSLGQIDTEAFF; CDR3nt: TGTGCCAGCAGCTTAGGACAGATTGACACTGAAGCTTTCTTT
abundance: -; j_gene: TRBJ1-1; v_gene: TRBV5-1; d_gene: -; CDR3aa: CASSLEGGTEAFF; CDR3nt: TGCGCCAGCAGCTTGGAGGGAGGCACTGAAGCTTTCTTT
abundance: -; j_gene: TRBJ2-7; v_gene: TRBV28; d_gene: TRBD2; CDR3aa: CASRASGSREQYF; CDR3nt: TGTGCCAGCAGGGCTAGCGGGAGTCGCGAGCAGTACTTC
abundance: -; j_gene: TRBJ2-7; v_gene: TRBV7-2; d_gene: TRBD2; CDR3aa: CASSQTLAGGYSYEQYF; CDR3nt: TGTGCCAGCAGCCAAACTCTAGCGGGAGGTTACTCCTACGAGCAGTACTTC
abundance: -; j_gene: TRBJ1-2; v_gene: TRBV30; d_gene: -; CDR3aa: CAWSVNGRGVGYTF; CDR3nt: TGTGCCTGGAGTGTAAACGGGAGAGGGGTTGGCTACACCTTC
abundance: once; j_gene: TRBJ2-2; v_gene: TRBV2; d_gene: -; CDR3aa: CASRLSPGTNTGELFF; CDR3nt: TGTGCCAGCAGACTCTCGCCGGGAACGAACACCGGGGAGCTGTTTTTT
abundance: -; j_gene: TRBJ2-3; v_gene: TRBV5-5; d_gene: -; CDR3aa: CASSGGGSADTQYF; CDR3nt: TGTGCCAGCAGCGGGGGCGGGAGCGCAGATACGCAGTATTTT
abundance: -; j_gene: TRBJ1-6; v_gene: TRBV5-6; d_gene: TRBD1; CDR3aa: CASSLPGQGVTSPLHF; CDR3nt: TGTGCCAGCAGCTTACCGGGACAGGGAGTAACTTCACCCCTCCACTTT
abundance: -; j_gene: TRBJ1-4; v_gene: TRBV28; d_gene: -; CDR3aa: CASRTDRLGEKLFF; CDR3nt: TGTGCCAGCAGGACTGATAGACTGGGTGAAAAACTGTTTTTT
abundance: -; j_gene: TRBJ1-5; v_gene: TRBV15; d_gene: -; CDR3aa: CATSTLRGNQPQHF; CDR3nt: TGTGCCACCAGCACCCTCAGGGGCAATCAGCCCCAGCATTTT
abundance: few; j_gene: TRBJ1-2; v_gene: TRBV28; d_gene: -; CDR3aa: CASSGTGNYGYTF; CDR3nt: TGTGCCAGCAGTGGGACGGGGAACTATGGCTACACCTTC
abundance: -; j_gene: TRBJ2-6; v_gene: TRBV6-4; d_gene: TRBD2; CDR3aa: CASSAGGSSGANVLTF; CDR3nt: TGTGCCAGCAGTGCGGGAGGATCCTCTGGGGCCAACGTCCTGACTTTC
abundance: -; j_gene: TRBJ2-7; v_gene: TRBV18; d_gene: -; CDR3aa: CASSESTTPAEQYF; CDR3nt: TGTGCCAGCTCAGAAAGCACCACCCCGGCCGAGCAGTACTTC
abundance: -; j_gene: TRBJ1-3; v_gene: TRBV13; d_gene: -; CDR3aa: CASSLGLGGAATGNTIYF; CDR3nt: TGTGCCAGCAGCTTAGGCCTCGGCGGGGCCGCTACTGGAAACACCATATATTTT
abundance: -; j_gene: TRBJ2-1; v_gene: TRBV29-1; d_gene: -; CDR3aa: CSVEGPGEFYNEQFF; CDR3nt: TGCAGCGTTGAAGGGCCCGGGGAGTTCTACAATGAGCAGTTCTTC
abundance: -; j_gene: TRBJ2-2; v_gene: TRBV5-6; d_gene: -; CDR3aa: CASSILANTGELFF; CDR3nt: TGTGCCAGCAGCATACTAGCGAACACCGGGGAGCTGTTTTTT
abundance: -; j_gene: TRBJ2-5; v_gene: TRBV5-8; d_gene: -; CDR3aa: CASSLGRGWETQYF; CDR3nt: TGTGCCAGCAGCTTGGGCAGGGGTTGGGAGACCCAGTACTTC
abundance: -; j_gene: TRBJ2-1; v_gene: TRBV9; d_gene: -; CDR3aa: CASSAQGGAVDEQFF; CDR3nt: TGTGCCAGCAGCGCCCAGGGCGGGGCTGTGGATGAGCAGTTCTTC
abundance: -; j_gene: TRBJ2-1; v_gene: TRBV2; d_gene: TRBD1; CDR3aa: CASIKDRESNEQFF; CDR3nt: TGTGCCAGCATTAAAGACAGGGAGTCCAATGAGCAGTTCTTC